This T cell receptor (beta chain) came from a study of technical replicates of blood from a few donors. Generated by immunoSEQ multiplex PCR, the TCRdb table keeps only in-frame clones and is missing some. Of around 65,000 clones detected, about 90% appear once; the ten largest clones hold approximately 5.4%. The length of the CDR3 is 15 residues. J gave up 1 base and V 6 bases, and 6 bases lay outside the gene matches. Germline lookup yields CDR1 SEHNR and CDR2 FQNEAQ (reference sequence). Sequenced sample: PBMCs. V and J are TRBV7-9 and TRBJ2-1, with 7 nucleotides matching TRBD1. The receptor was derived from a human donor in good health. Some clones in this sample may be carry-over from other donors' samples. The CDR3 reads CASRAGGRSYNEQFF. CDR3 DNA: TGTGCCAGCAGGGCAGGGGGAAGGTCCTACAATGAGCAGTTCTTC.